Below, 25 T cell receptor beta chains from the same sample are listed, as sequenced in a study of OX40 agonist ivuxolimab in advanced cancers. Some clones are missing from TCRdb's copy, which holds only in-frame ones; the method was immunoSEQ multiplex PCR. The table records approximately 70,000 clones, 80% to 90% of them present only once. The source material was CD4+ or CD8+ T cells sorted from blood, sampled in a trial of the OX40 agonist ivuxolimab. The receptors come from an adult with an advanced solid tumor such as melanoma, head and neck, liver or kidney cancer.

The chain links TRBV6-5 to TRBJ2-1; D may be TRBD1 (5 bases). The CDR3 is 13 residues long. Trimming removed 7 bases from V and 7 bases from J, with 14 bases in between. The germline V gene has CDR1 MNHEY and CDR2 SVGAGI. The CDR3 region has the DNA TGTGCCAGCACCGATGGACATTTAAATGAGCAGTTCTTC. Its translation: CASTDGHLNEQFF.

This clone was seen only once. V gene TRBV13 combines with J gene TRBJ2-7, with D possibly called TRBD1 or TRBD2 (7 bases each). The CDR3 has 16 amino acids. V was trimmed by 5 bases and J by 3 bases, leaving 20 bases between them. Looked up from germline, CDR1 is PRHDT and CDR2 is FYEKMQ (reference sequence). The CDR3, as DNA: TGTGCCAGCAGCGCAGGGGGGCTAGCGGTGGGCTACGAGCAGTACTTC. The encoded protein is CASSAGGLAVGYEQYF.

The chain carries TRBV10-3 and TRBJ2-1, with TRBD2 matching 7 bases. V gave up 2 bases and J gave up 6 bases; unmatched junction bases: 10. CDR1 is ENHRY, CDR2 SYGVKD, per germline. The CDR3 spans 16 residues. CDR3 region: CAISERGRAGVNEQFF. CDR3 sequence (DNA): TGTGCCATCAGTGAGCGGGGGAGGGCGGGCGTCAATGAGCAGTTCTTC.

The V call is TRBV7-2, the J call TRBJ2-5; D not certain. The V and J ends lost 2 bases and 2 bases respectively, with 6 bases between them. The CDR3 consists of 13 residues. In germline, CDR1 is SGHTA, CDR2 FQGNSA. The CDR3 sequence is CASSLKSQETQYF. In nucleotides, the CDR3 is TGTGCCAGCAGCTTAAAATCACAAGAGACCCAGTACTTC.

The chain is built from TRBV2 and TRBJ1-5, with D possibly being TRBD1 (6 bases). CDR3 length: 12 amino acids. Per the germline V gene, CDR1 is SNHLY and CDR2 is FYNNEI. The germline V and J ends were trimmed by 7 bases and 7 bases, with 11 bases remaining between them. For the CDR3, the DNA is TGTGCCAGCACCCAAGGGGGGCAGCCCCAGCATTTT. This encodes CASTQGGQPQHF.

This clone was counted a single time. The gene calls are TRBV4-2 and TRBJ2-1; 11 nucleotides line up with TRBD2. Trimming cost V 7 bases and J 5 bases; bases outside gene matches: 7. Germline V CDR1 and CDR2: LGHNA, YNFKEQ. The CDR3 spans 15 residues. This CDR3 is CASTKLAGGHNEQFF. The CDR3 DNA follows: TGTGCCAGCACCAAGCTAGCGGGAGGCCACAATGAGCAGTTCTTC.

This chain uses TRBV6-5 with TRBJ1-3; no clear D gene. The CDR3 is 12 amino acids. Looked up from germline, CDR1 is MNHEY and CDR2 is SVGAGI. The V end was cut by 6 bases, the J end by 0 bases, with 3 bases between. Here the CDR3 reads CASRSSGNTIYF. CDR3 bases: TGTGCCAGCAGGAGCTCTGGAAACACCATATATTTT.

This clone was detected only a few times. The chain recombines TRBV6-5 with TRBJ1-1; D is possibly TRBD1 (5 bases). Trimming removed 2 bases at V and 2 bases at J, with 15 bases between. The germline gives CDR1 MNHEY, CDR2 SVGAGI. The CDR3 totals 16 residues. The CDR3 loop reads CASSYAPFGGNTEAFF. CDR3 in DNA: TGTGCCAGCAGTTACGCCCCGTTTGGGGGAAACACTGAAGCTTTCTTT.

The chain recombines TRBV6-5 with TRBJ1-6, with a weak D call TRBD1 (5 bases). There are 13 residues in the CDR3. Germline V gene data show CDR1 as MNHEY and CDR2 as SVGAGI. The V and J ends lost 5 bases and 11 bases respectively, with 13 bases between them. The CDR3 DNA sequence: TGTGCCAGCAGTAGGCAGGGAGGCGCACCCCTCCACTTT. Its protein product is CASSRQGGAPLHF.

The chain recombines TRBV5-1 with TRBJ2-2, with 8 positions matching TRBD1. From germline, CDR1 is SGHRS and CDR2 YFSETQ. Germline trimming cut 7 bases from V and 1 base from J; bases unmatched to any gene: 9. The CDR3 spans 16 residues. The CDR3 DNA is TGCGCCAGCCATGCAGGGGGCTTGGTGAACACCGGGGAGCTGTTTTTT. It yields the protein CASHAGGLVNTGELFF.

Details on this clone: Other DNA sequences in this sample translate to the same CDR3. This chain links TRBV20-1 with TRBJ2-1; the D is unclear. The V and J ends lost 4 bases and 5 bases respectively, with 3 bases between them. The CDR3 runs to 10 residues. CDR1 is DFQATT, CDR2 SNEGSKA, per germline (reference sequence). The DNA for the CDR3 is TGCAGTGCTACAGACAATGAGCAGTTCTTC. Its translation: CSATDNEQFF.

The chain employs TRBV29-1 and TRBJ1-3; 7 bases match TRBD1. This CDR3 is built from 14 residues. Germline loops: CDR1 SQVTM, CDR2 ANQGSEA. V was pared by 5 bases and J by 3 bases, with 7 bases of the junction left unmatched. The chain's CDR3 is CSVTGTVNGNTIYF. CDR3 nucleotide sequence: TGCAGCGTTACCGGGACAGTAAATGGAAACACCATATATTTT.

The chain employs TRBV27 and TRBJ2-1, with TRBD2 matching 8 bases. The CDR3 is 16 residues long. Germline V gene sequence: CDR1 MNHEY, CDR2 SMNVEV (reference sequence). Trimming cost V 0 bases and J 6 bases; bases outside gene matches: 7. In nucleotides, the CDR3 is TGTGCCAGCAGTTTATCAAGGGTAGCGGGGAGCAATGAGCAGTTCTTC. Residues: CASSLSRVAGSNEQFF.

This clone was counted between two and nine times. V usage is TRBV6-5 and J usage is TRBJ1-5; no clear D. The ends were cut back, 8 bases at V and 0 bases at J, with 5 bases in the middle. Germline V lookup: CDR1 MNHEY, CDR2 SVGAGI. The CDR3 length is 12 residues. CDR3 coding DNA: TGTGCCAGCGGATATAGCAATCAGCCCCAGCATTTT. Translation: CASGYSNQPQHF.

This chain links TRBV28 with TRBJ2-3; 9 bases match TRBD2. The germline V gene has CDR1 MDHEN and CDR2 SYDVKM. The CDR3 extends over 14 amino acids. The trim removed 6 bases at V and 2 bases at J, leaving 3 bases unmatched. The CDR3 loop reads CASSRTSDTDTQYF. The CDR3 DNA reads TGTGCCAGCAGCCGGACTAGCGACACAGATACGCAGTATTTT.

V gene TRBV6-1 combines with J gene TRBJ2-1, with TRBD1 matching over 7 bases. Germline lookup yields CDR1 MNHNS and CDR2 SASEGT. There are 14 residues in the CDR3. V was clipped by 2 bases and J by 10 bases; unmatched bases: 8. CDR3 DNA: TGTGCCAGCAGTGAATCCAGGGGGTGGGCAGAGCAGTTCTTC. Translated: CASSESRGWAEQFF.

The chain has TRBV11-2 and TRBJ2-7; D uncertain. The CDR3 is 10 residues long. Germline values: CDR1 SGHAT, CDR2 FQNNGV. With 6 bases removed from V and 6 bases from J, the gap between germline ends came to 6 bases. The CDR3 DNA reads TGTGCCAGCAGGGCGGCCGAGCAGTACTTC. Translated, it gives CASRAAEQYF.

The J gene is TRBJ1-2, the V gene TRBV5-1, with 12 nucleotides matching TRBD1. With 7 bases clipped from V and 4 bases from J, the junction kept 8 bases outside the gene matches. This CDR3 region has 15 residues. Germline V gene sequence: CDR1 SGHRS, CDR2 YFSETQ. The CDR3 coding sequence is TGCGCCAGCCGAACCGGGACAGGGGGCTTCTATGGCTACACCTTC. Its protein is CASRTGTGGFYGYTF.

In DNA, the CDR3 is TGTGCCAGCAGCTCAACCTCCGGGACTAGCGGGATCAATGAGCAGTTCTTC. Translation gives CASSSTSGTSGINEQFF. The rearrangement joins TRBV7-9 to TRBJ2-1; 13 nucleotides agree with TRBD2. The CDR3 covers 17 residues. Germline loops: CDR1 SEHNR, CDR2 FQNEAQ (reference sequence). Losses at the gene ends were 4 bases for V and 6 bases for J; bases not matched to a gene: 9.

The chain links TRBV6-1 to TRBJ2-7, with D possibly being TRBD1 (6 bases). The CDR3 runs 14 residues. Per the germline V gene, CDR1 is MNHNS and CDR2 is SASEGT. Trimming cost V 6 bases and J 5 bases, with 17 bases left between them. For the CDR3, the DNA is TGTGCCAGCAGGGCCCCGACAGGTACGAACGAGCAGTACTTC. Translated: CASRAPTGTNEQYF.

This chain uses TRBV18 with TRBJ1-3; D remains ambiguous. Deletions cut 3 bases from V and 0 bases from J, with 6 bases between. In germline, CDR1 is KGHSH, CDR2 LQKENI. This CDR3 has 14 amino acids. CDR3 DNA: TGTGCCAGCTCACCTGATCGCTCTGGAAACACCATATATTTT. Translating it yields CASSPDRSGNTIYF.

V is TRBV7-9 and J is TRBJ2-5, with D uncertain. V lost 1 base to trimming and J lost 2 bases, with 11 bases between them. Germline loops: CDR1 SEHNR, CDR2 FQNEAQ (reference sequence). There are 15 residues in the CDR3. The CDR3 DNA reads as TGTGCCAGCAGCTTAGAACGTGAATTTCAAGAGACCCAGTACTTC. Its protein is CASSLEREFQETQYF.

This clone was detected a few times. The CDR3 is CASSPQVGGQGDTQYF. In nucleotides, the CDR3 is TGCGCCAGCAGCCCTCAGGTGGGGGGGCAGGGAGATACGCAGTATTTT. The chain combines TRBV5-1 with TRBJ2-3; TRBD2 might be the D (7 bases). Trimming left V 4 bases short and J 5 bases short, with 20 bases between. CDR3 length equals 16 residues. Looked up from germline, CDR1 is SGHRS and CDR2 is YFSETQ.

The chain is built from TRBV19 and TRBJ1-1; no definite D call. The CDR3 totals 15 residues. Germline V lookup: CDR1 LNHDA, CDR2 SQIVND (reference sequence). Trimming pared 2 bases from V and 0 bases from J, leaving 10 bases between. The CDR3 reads CASSIRAGLNTEAFF. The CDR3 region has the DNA TGTGCCAGTAGTATACGGGCGGGTCTGAACACTGAAGCTTTCTTT.

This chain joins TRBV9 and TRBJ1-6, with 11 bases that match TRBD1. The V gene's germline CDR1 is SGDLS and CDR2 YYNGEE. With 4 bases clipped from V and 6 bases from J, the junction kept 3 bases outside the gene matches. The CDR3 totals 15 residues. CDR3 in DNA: TGTGCCAGCAGCCCGGGGACAGGGGGTAATTCACCCCTCCACTTT. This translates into CASSPGTGGNSPLHF.